The 27 T cell receptor beta chains reported below all come from one sample, sequenced in a study of blood T cell repertoires in COVID-19. Using immunoSEQ multiplex PCR, the repertoire was profiled, and TCRdb retains in-frame clones only, with some absent. The sample includes approximately 150,000 clones, roughly 84% of them seen just once. Sequenced input: PBMCs or T cells enriched from blood (not recorded which). Receptors were obtained from a woman in her forties or fifties who had recovered from COVID-19.

CDR3 DNA: TGTGCCAGCAGCCTCCGAGCGGGGTCCTACGAGCAGTACTTC. Translated: CASSLRAGSYEQYF. The V and J genes are TRBV9 and TRBJ2-7; 7 positions agree with TRBD2. Per the germline V gene, CDR1 is SGDLS and CDR2 is YYNGEE. V trimming: 4 bases; J trimming: 1 base; junction bases outside the gene matches: 5. This CDR3 is built from 14 residues. The variable domain in full, with the rest retrieved from reference TRBV9 and TRBJ2-7, is DSGVTQTPKHLITATGQRVTLRCSPRSGDLSVYWYQQSLDQGLQFLIQYYNGEERAKGNILERFSAQQFPDLHSELNLSSLELGDSALYFCASSLRAGSYEQYFGPGTRLTVT.

V is TRBV21-1 and J is TRBJ1-5; the D segment call TRBD1 is taken from the table without a DNA check. TRBV21-1 is reported as a pseudogene. The CDR3 has 11 amino acids. CDR3 nucleotides: TGTGCCAGCACCAGGGGGCAGCCCCAGCATTTT. Its protein product is CASTRGQPQHF.

The V gene is TRBV5-3, the J gene TRBJ1-4; 9 nucleotides match TRBD1. TRBV5-3 is sorted into the ORF group, with uncertain function. The CDR3 is made up of 17 amino acids. The trim removed 4 bases at V and 1 base at J, leaving 8 bases unmatched. The CDR3 spells CARSPDRGRVTNEKLFF. The DNA of the CDR3 is TGTGCCAGAAGCCCTGACAGGGGGAGGGTAACTAATGAAAAACTGTTTTTT.

The CDR3 loop is CASSPGQAVNTEAFF. CDR3 DNA sequence: TGTGCCAGCTCACCAGGACAGGCCGTGAACACTGAAGCTTTCTTT. The chain is built from TRBV18 and TRBJ1-1, with 7 bases matching TRBD1. This CDR3 comprises 15 residues. Germline assignment: CDR1 KGHSH and CDR2 LQKENI. V was clipped by 2 bases and J by 0 bases; unmatched bases: 3.

This clone was seen more than once but under ten times. This chain joins TRBV11-1 and TRBJ2-1; maybe TRBD1 (5 bases). CDR1 and CDR2 (germline): SGHAT, FQDESV (reference sequence). Trimming removed 3 bases from V and 5 bases from J, with 5 bases in between. The CDR3 length is 12 residues. Here the CDR3 DNA reads TGTGCCAGCAGCTTGACAGACAATGAGCAGTTCTTC. Residues: CASSLTDNEQFF.

This clone was counted a few times. The rearrangement uses TRBV6-6 and TRBJ1-6; 9 positions agree with TRBD1. CDR1 and CDR2 from the germline V gene are MNHNY and SVGAGI (reference sequence). Trimming took 5 bases from V and 0 from J; bases not matched to a gene: 5. The CDR3 runs 17 residues. CDR3 in DNA: TGTGCCAGCAGTCCGGGACAGGGCAGCTCCTATAATTCACCCCTCCACTTT. This translates into CASSPGQGSSYNSPLHF.

This CDR3 is CSASNAGGGDEQYF. CDR3 DNA sequence: TGCAGTGCTAGTAACGCGGGAGGAGGGGACGAGCAGTACTTC. This sequence joins TRBV20-1 and TRBJ2-7; 8 bases are a match to TRBD2. The length of the CDR3 is 14 residues. The V gene's germline CDR1 is DFQATT and CDR2 SNEGSKA (reference sequence). With 3 bases clipped from V and 5 bases from J, the junction kept 9 bases outside the gene matches.

The rearrangement links TRBV11-2 to TRBJ2-1, with 12 bases identical to TRBD2. The CDR3 has 18 amino acids. The V gene end was trimmed by 5 bases and the J gene end by 1 base; junction bases not matched to a gene: 9. Per the germline V gene, CDR1 is SGHAT and CDR2 is FQNNGV. The CDR3 coding sequence is TGTGCCAGCAGCCCAGCGAGACTAGCGGGAGTTTCCTACAATGAGCAGTTCTTC. Residues: CASSPARLAGVSYNEQFF.

Of note for this clone: At one end, the junction sequence differs from germline, possibly due to a read error. This chain connects TRBV7-7 to TRBJ2-3; 9 bases align to TRBD1. Germline-derived CDR1 and CDR2 are SSHAT and FNYEAQ (reference sequence). This CDR3 region has 16 residues. CDR3 amino acids: CASSFADRGFTDTQYF. CDR3 DNA: TGTGCTAGCAGCTTCGCGGACAGGGGATTCACAGATACGCAGTATTTT.

This sequence joins TRBV5-4 and TRBJ1-2; D call uncertain. Germline V gene data show CDR1 as SGHNT and CDR2 as YYREEE (reference sequence). CDR3 length: 12 residues. V gave up 1 base and J gave up 6 bases, with 7 bases separating them. The CDR3: CASSLTTDGYTF. Here the CDR3 DNA reads TGTGCCAGCAGCTTGACTACGGATGGCTACACCTTC.

The J gene is TRBJ2-1, the V gene TRBV5-1; weak D call: TRBD2 (5 bases). The CDR3 is 12 amino acids. The V gene's germline CDR1 is SGHRS and CDR2 YFSETQ. The ends were cut back, 0 bases at V and 12 bases at J, with 10 bases in the middle. The DNA of the CDR3 is TGCGCCAGCAGCTTGGAGGAGGACGGGCAGTTCTTC. Protein: CASSLEEDGQFF.

This chain links TRBV18 with TRBJ1-1, with 10 bases aligning to TRBD1. This CDR3 spans 15 amino acids. Germline values: CDR1 KGHSH, CDR2 LQKENI. V was clipped by 1 base and J by 4 bases; unmatched bases: 3. CDR3 in DNA: TGTGCCAGCTCACCACTGGGGACAGGGGTCACTGAAGCTTTCTTT. It codes for CASSPLGTGVTEAFF.

This sequence joins TRBV10-3 and TRBJ2-3; D is unresolved. CDR3 size: 17 residues. The germline V gene encodes CDR1 ENHRY and CDR2 SYGVKD. Trimming shortened V by 2 bases and J by 1 base, and 16 bases separated the two germline ends. CDR3: CAISEPSLGLGTDTQYF. CDR3 in DNA: TGTGCCATCAGTGAGCCGAGCCTCGGTTTAGGCACAGATACGCAGTATTTT.

The genes are TRBV4-2 and TRBJ2-2; a weak D match, TRBD2 (5 bases). Germline V gene sequence: CDR1 LGHNA, CDR2 YNFKEQ. This CDR3 is 14 amino acids long. V gave up 4 bases and J gave up 8 bases, with 14 bases separating them. The CDR3 coding sequence is TGTGCCAGCAGCCCGAGGAGCGGTGGAGGGGAGCTGTTTTTT. Its protein is CASSPRSGGGELFF.

The J gene is TRBJ1-3, the V gene TRBV3-1 (or the pseudogene TRBV3-2); D not resolved. The CDR3 extends over 14 amino acids. V was pared by 8 bases and J by 4 bases, with 15 bases between. Germline V gene lookup returns CDR1 LGHDT and CDR2 YNNKEL (reference sequence). The CDR3 protein is CASRSPLVGNTIYF. The CDR3 DNA sequence: TGTGCCAGCCGGTCGCCGTTGGTCGGAAACACCATATATTTT.

This chain connects TRBV6-5 to TRBJ1-2; TRBD1 is a possible D gene (5 bases). Germline V gene sequence: CDR1 MNHEY, CDR2 SVGAGI. This CDR3 is built from 11 residues. Trimming removed 6 bases from V and 7 bases from J, with 9 bases in between. CDR3 loop: CASRGGIGYTF. CDR3 in DNA: TGTGCCAGCAGGGGGGGAATTGGCTACACCTTC.

V is TRBV6-5 and J is TRBJ1-2; D remains ambiguous. CDR1 MNHEY and CDR2 SVGAGI come from the germline V gene. This CDR3 comprises 15 residues. V was clipped by 2 bases and J by 0 bases, with 10 bases between them. The CDR3 DNA sequence: TGTGCCAGCAGTTACGACGGAACTACTAACTATGGCTACACCTTC. This encodes CASSYDGTTNYGYTF.

V usage is TRBV19 and J usage is TRBJ2-2, with TRBD2 as a possible D gene (6 bases). The CDR3 is 16 amino acids. Trimming removed 3 bases at V and 1 base at J, with 12 bases between. Germline V gives CDR1 LNHDA, CDR2 SQIVND (reference sequence). CDR3 sequence (DNA): TGTGCCAGTAGTATCGGGAGACACCGGAACACCGGGGAGCTGTTTTTT. This translates into CASSIGRHRNTGELFF.

The chain links TRBV11-3 to TRBJ2-2; TRBD1 matches 7 bases. J lost 1 base, V lost 3 bases, and 5 bases had no gene match. CDR1 and CDR2 from the germline V gene are SGHNT and YENEEA. The CDR3 consists of 16 residues. CDR3: CASSFSGQVNTGELFF. The CDR3 coding sequence is TGTGCCAGCAGCTTCTCAGGACAGGTGAACACCGGGGAGCTGTTTTTT.

The chain has TRBV6-5 and TRBJ1-6, with a weak D call TRBD1 (6 bases). CDR1 is MNHEY and CDR2 is SVGAGI in the germline V gene. V was pared by 6 bases and J by 6 bases, with 15 bases between. The CDR3 sequence is 15 residues long. CDR3 nucleotides: TGTGCCAGCAGGCCCCCAGGACAGCTTAATTCACCCCTCCACTTT. Translation: CASRPPGQLNSPLHF.

The rearrangement joins TRBV7-2 to TRBJ1-1, with D possibly being TRBD1 (6 bases). V was pared by 7 bases and J by 0 bases, with 18 bases between. The V gene's germline CDR1 is SGHTA and CDR2 FQGNSA. The CDR3 consists of 16 residues. CDR3 nucleotides: TGTGCCAGCAACCAAGTAACCGGGACACTGAACACTGAAGCTTTCTTT. Protein sequence: CASNQVTGTLNTEAFF.

V usage is TRBV11-2 and J usage is TRBJ2-6; D gene unclear. V dropped 2 bases and J dropped 2 bases, with 10 bases sitting between them. Germline values: CDR1 SGHAT, CDR2 FQNNGV. The CDR3 has 16 residues. CDR3 nucleotides: TGTGCCAGCAGCTTATCAGCGCAAGCTGGGGCCAACGTCCTGACTTTC. Amino acids: CASSLSAQAGANVLTF.

In this sample, this clone turned up a few times. This chain connects TRBV5-4 to TRBJ1-1, with TRBD1 matching over 8 bases. Trimming removed 4 bases from V and 4 bases from J; junction bases left unmatched: 3. This CDR3 has 13 residues. Germline CDR1 SGHNT, CDR2 YYREEE (reference sequence). The CDR3, as DNA: TGTGCCAGCAGCCACCAGGGGGCCACTGAAGCTTTCTTT. Residues: CASSHQGATEAFF.

This sequence joins TRBV6-1 and TRBJ2-7, with a weak D call TRBD1 (5 bases). This CDR3 is 14 amino acids long. V dropped 3 bases and J dropped 3 bases, with 12 bases sitting between them. In germline, CDR1 is MNHNS, CDR2 SASEGT. CDR3 nucleotide sequence: TGTGCCAGCAGTGAGCAGGGATTCCGCTACGAGCAGTACTTC. Protein sequence: CASSEQGFRYEQYF.

The chain couples TRBV9 to TRBJ1-4; TRBD1 matches 7 bases. With V trimmed by 6 bases and J by 7 bases, 12 bases remained unmatched. CDR3 length equals 15 residues. The germline V gene encodes CDR1 SGDLS and CDR2 YYNGEE. DNA of the CDR3: TGTGCCAGCACCGCAGGGGGTCAGCACCTTGAAAAACTGTTTTTT. Protein sequence: CASTAGGQHLEKLFF.

This clone was observed once. The V gene is TRBV5-6, the J gene TRBJ2-7; possible D gene TRBD1, 5 bases. Looked up from germline, CDR1 is SGHDT and CDR2 is YYEEEE. The CDR3 length is 13 residues. The V gene lost 6 bases and the J gene lost 2 bases, with 12 bases spanning the gap. CDR3 region: CASTNRPAYEQYF. CDR3 nucleotide sequence: TGTGCCAGCACCAACAGGCCCGCCTACGAGCAGTACTTC.

The sample holds one count of this clone. The chain employs TRBV19 and TRBJ1-5; D uncertain. The CDR3 extends over 15 amino acids. V dropped 6 bases and J dropped 0 bases, with 12 bases sitting between them. Germline V gene sequence: CDR1 LNHDA, CDR2 SQIVND (reference sequence). DNA of the CDR3: TGTGCCAGTAGGTTGACGGCGGATAGCAATCAGCCCCAGCATTTT. This codes for CASRLTADSNQPQHF.